One and the same sample provided the 27 T cell receptor beta chains below, sequenced in a study of blood T cell repertoires in COVID-19. The table came from immunoSEQ multiplex PCR; TCRdb's copy has only in-frame clones and leaves some out. Among over 150,000 clones listed, about four fifths were seen once. The sample consisted of peripheral blood. The receptors were sampled from a woman in her sixties with acute or convalescent COVID-19.

The V gene is TRBV19, the J gene TRBJ1-1, with 7 bases lining up with TRBD1. The CDR3 contains 15 residues. Germline V lookup: CDR1 LNHDA, CDR2 SQIVND (reference sequence). Trimming took 7 bases from V and 6 from J; bases not matched to a gene: 14. In nucleotides, the CDR3 is TGTGCCAGTAATGCAGGGGGACCCCGGTCCTCTGAAGCTTTCTTT. Residues: CASNAGGPRSSEAFF.

This sequence joins TRBV14 and TRBJ2-1; maybe TRBD2 (5 bases). The germline CDR1 and CDR2 sequences are SGHDN and FVKESK. Trimming removed 0 bases from V and 2 bases from J, with 17 bases in between. The CDR3 is 18 amino acids. CDR3 nucleotide sequence: TGTGCCAGCAGCCAAGACTACCCGTGGACTCCGACCTACAATGAGCAGTTCTTC. Its protein is CASSQDYPWTPTYNEQFF.

The gene calls are TRBV29-1 and TRBJ2-3; TRBD2 aligns across 8 bases. Unmatched junction bases numbered 7, after V lost 4 bases and J lost 7 bases. Per the germline V gene, CDR1 is SQVTM and CDR2 is ANQGSEA. This CDR3 comprises 13 residues. CDR3 amino acids: CSVVTSGSYTQYF. The CDR3 DNA reads as TGCAGCGTTGTAACTAGCGGATCCTATACGCAGTATTTT.

This clone was found a few times. The chain has TRBV2 and TRBJ1-4, with 7 bases that match TRBD1. V gave up 7 bases and J gave up 2 bases; unmatched junction bases: 4. In germline, CDR1 is SNHLY, CDR2 FYNNEI. CDR3 length equals 14 residues. The CDR3 protein is CASKLGGTNEKLFF. DNA for the CDR3: TGTGCCAGCAAGCTAGGGGGCACTAATGAAAAACTGTTTTTT.

V and J are TRBV10-3 and TRBJ2-1, with D unclear. This CDR3 has 12 residues. The germline CDR1 and CDR2 sequences are ENHRY and SYGVKD. V was clipped by 4 bases and J by 7 bases, with 8 bases between them. The CDR3 bases are TGTGCCATCAGTGTGGGCAGAAATGAGCAGTTCTTC. It specifies CAISVGRNEQFF.

With respect to this clone: The junction and the germline gene differ at one end; a read error may be behind it. V usage is TRBV5-1 and J usage is TRBJ1-2; D is unresolved. There are 14 residues in the CDR3. The germline V gene has CDR1 SGHRS and CDR2 YFSETQ. CDR3 sequence reads: CVSSSGQANYGYTF. The DNA of the CDR3 is TGCGTCAGCAGCTCAGGTCAGGCTAACTATGGCTACACCTTC.

The V gene is TRBV3-1 (or the pseudogene TRBV3-2), the J gene TRBJ2-2; D perhaps matches TRBD1 (6 bases). CDR1 is LGHDT, CDR2 YNNKEL, per germline (reference sequence). Deletions cut 1 base from V and 7 bases from J, with 16 bases between. The CDR3 contains 16 residues. Here the CDR3 reads CASSQAPGATGGELFF. In nucleotides, the CDR3 is TGTGCCAGCAGCCAAGCCCCAGGGGCTACGGGCGGGGAGCTGTTTTTT.

This clone was seen once. The chain combines TRBV15 with TRBJ1-1; 10 nucleotides agree with TRBD1. The CDR3 has 13 amino acids. Trimming removed 4 bases from V and 10 bases from J; junction bases left unmatched: 6. CDR1 and CDR2 from the germline V gene are LNHNV and YYDKDF (reference sequence). This CDR3 reads CATSTDRGRIAFF. DNA for the CDR3: TGTGCCACCAGCACAGACAGGGGGCGGATAGCTTTCTTT.

The chain carries TRBV24-1 and TRBJ2-1; a weak D match, TRBD1 (6 bases). Trimming removed 7 bases at V and 0 bases at J, with 18 bases between. This CDR3 region has 17 residues. Germline-derived CDR1 and CDR2 are KGHDR and SFDVKD. CDR3 region: CATSNGGTGTSYNEQFF. DNA of the CDR3: TGTGCCACCAGCAACGGAGGCACAGGGACCTCCTACAATGAGCAGTTCTTC.

The V call is TRBV30, the J call TRBJ1-5; 7 bases align to TRBD1. Germline V CDR1 and CDR2: GTSNPN, SVGIG (reference sequence). The V gene end was trimmed by 5 bases and the J gene end by 3 bases; junction bases not matched to a gene: 4. This CDR3 contains 13 residues. CDR3 amino acids: CAWEGGPNQPQHF. The CDR3 DNA reads TGTGCCTGGGAAGGGGGCCCCAATCAGCCCCAGCATTTT.

This chain connects TRBV5-6 to TRBJ1-2; D remains ambiguous. The CDR3 sequence is 15 residues long. Deletions cut 1 base from V and 0 bases from J, with 10 bases between. Per germline, CDR1 SGHDT and CDR2 YYEEEE. CDR3 region: CASSLYSLANYGYTF. CDR3 nucleotide sequence: TGTGCCAGCAGCTTGTATTCCCTAGCTAACTATGGCTACACCTTC.

The chain combines TRBV13 with TRBJ2-7, with 11 bases aligning to TRBD2. With 10 bases clipped from V and 7 bases from J, the junction kept 15 bases outside the gene matches. The CDR3 consists of 15 residues. The V gene's germline CDR1 is PRHDT and CDR2 FYEKMQ (reference sequence). The chain's CDR3 is CATRTGLAGGNEQYV. The CDR3 DNA reads as TGTGCCACGAGGACAGGGCTAGCGGGGGGTAATGAGCAGTACGTC.

The rearrangement joins TRBV11-3 to TRBJ2-1; 7 nucleotides match TRBD2. The CDR3 sequence is 16 residues long. J lost 8 bases, V lost 5 bases, and 15 bases had no gene match. Germline V CDR1 and CDR2: SGHNT, YENEEA. CDR3 nucleotide sequence: TGTGCCAGCAGCGTTGGCGGGGGAACCCCTTTGGATGAGCAGTTCTTC. Translated, it gives CASSVGGGTPLDEQFF. Drawing the rest from reference TRBV11-3 and TRBJ2-1, the complete variable domain is EAGVVQSPRYKIIEKKQPVAFWCNPISGHNTLYWYLQNLGQGPELLIRYENEEAVDDSQLPKDRFSAERLKGVDSTLKIQPAELGDSAVYLCASSVGGGTPLDEQFFGPGTRLTVL.

This clone was seen only a few times. This sequence joins TRBV25-1 and TRBJ1-1, with 10 nucleotides matching TRBD1. J lost 10 bases, V lost 3 bases, and 11 bases had no gene match. The CDR3 is 15 amino acids. Per germline, CDR1 MGHDK and CDR2 SYGVNS. CDR3 coding DNA: TGTGCCAGCAGTGAGGGGACAGGGGCCCCCAGGGGAGCTTTCTTT. Residues: CASSEGTGAPRGAFF. The full variable domain, with the rest looked up from reference TRBV25-1 and TRBJ1-1, is EADIYQTPRYLVIGTGKKITLECSQTMGHDKMYWYQQDPGMELHLIHYSYGVNSTEKGDLSSESTVSRIRTEHFPLTLESARPSHTSQYLCASSEGTGAPRGAFFGQGTRLTVV.

This chain links TRBV28 with TRBJ1-2; D unclear. Germline V gene lookup returns CDR1 MDHEN and CDR2 SYDVKM. V was cut by 2 bases and J by 3 bases, with 7 bases left in between. The CDR3 covers 13 residues. The CDR3 DNA sequence: TGTGCCAGCAGTTTAAAGGCGGACTATGGCTACACCTTC. It encodes CASSLKADYGYTF.

The rearrangement links TRBV30 to TRBJ1-2, with 11 positions matching TRBD1. Germline CDR1 is GTSNPN and CDR2 is SVGIG (reference sequence). CDR3 length: 14 amino acids. After removal of 4 bases from V and 7 bases from J, the junction contained 8 bases not matched to a gene. The CDR3 protein is CAWNRDRGWVGYTF. The CDR3 DNA follows: TGTGCCTGGAATAGGGACAGGGGGTGGGTTGGCTACACCTTC.

The gene calls are TRBV10-1 and TRBJ2-3; 8 bases map to TRBD2. V lost 3 bases and J lost 0; bases outside the gene matches: 8. This CDR3 comprises 17 residues. CDR1 is WNHNN, CDR2 SYGVQD, per germline (reference sequence). CDR3 amino acids: CASSDDSGETSTDTQYF. The CDR3 DNA sequence: TGCGCCAGCAGTGATGATAGCGGGGAGACTAGCACAGATACGCAGTATTTT.

The chain employs TRBV6-1 and TRBJ2-1; possibly TRBD1 for D (6 bases). V gave up 3 bases and J gave up 2 bases, with 14 bases separating them. There are 16 residues in the CDR3. Per the germline V gene, CDR1 is MNHNS and CDR2 is SASEGT. The CDR3 region has the DNA TGTGCCAGCAGTGACGGGACAACCCTCACCTACAATGAGCAGTTCTTC. This gives the protein CASSDGTTLTYNEQFF.

The rearrangement joins TRBV28 to TRBJ2-3, with 12 bases aligning to TRBD1. The CDR3 is 14 amino acids. Germline CDR1 and CDR2: MDHEN and SYDVKM. J gave up 13 bases and V 6 bases, and 11 bases lay outside the gene matches. CDR3 loop: CASRSGQGAKPKYF. CDR3 DNA: TGTGCCAGCAGGTCGGGACAGGGGGCCAAACCCAAGTATTTT.

The J gene is TRBJ1-6, the V gene TRBV30, with D perhaps matching TRBD1 (5 bases). This CDR3 has 13 amino acids. The V gene lost 5 bases and the J gene lost 8 bases, with 13 bases spanning the gap. The germline CDR1 and CDR2 sequences are GTSNPN and SVGIG (reference sequence). The DNA for the CDR3 is TGTGCCTGGGCCTGGGGGAGGGATTCACCCCTCCACTTT. It codes for CAWAWGRDSPLHF.

The rearrangement links TRBV11-2 to TRBJ1-1, with D hard to call. V was shortened by 3 bases and J by 8 bases, with 13 bases between the two germline ends. Germline CDR1 SGHAT, CDR2 FQNNGV. The CDR3 contains 13 residues. CDR3 in DNA: TGTGCCAGCAGCTTCCGCAGACGGGAGGAAGCTTTCTTT. It codes for CASSFRRREEAFF.

This chain connects TRBV11-2 to TRBJ2-3, with TRBD2 matching over 9 bases. This CDR3 spans 15 amino acids. Germline CDR1 is SGHAT and CDR2 is FQNNGV. The junction had 7 bases not matched to a gene; V was cut back by 2 bases and J by 7 bases. This chain's CDR3 is CASSLRWASGNTQYF. For the CDR3, the DNA is TGTGCCAGCAGCTTAAGGTGGGCTAGCGGGAATACGCAGTATTTT.

The CDR3 is CASSTGWDNQPQHF. The CDR3 nucleotides read TGTGCCAGCAGTACAGGGTGGGACAATCAGCCCCAGCATTTT. The chain links TRBV6-5 to TRBJ1-5; D may be TRBD1 (6 bases). CDR1 and CDR2 (germline): MNHEY, SVGAGI. The CDR3 covers 14 residues. The V and J ends lost 5 bases and 3 bases respectively, with 11 bases between them.

The chain links TRBV25-1 to TRBJ1-2; tentatively, D is TRBD1 (5 bases). There are 11 residues in the CDR3. Germline V gives CDR1 MGHDK, CDR2 SYGVNS. V was clipped by 4 bases and J by 6 bases, with 6 bases between them. The CDR3 reads CASSVGDGYTF. CDR3 in DNA: TGTGCCAGCAGTGTAGGGGATGGCTACACCTTC.

The CDR3 sequence: CASSMLQKYTEAFF. The CDR3 nucleotides are TGTGCCAGTAGTATGTTACAGAAATACACTGAAGCTTTCTTT. J is TRBJ1-1 and V is TRBV19; D is uncertain. Germline loops: CDR1 LNHDA, CDR2 SQIVND (reference sequence). V was shortened by 3 bases and J by 3 bases, with 11 bases between the two germline ends. This CDR3 comprises 14 residues.

This chain links TRBV29-1 with TRBJ1-1; perhaps TRBD1 as D (5 bases). The V gene's germline CDR1 is SQVTM and CDR2 ANQGSEA. This CDR3 comprises 12 residues. V lost 7 bases and J 4 bases, leaving 13 bases between the germline ends. CDR3 protein: CSALGVSTEAFF. CDR3 in DNA: TGCAGCGCGCTAGGGGTCTCCACTGAAGCTTTCTTT.

The V gene is TRBV5-1, the J gene TRBJ2-1, with 11 positions matching TRBD2. This CDR3 is 15 amino acids long. The germline gives CDR1 SGHRS, CDR2 YFSETQ. V gave up 0 bases and J gave up 7 bases; unmatched junction bases: 3. In DNA form, the CDR3 reads TGCGCCAGCAGCTTGGTAGCTAGCGGGGGGAATGAGCAGTTCTTC. Its protein product is CASSLVASGGNEQFF.